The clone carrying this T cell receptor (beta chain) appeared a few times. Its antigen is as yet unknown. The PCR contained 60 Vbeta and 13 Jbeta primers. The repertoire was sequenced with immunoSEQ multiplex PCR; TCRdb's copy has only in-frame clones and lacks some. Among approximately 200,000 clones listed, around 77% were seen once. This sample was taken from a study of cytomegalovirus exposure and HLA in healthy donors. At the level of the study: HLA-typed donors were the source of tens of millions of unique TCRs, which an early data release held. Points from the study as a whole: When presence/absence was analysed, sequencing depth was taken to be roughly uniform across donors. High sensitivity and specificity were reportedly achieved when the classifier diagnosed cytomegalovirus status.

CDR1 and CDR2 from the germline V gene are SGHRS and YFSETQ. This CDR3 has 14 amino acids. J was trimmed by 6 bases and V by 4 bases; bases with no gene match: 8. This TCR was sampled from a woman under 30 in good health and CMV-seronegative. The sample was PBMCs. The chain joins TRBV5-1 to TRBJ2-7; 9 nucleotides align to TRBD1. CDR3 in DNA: TGCGCCAGCAGCCTGGGGACAGGGAACAGCGAGCAGTACTTC. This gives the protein CASSLGTGNSEQYF.